Following are 13 T cell receptor beta chains from one sample sequenced in a study of blood T cell repertoires in COVID-19. Assay: immunoSEQ multiplex PCR; the TCRdb copy retains only in-frame clones and omits some. The sample has roughly 250,000 clones; roughly 87% are singletons. The sequencing input was PBMCs or T cells enriched from blood (not recorded which). These receptor sequences come from a woman in her twenties or thirties with acute COVID-19.

This chain connects TRBV5-6 to TRBJ1-1, with a weak D call TRBD1 (5 bases). Trimming removed 0 bases at V and 0 bases at J, with 9 bases between. CDR3 length: 15 residues. Germline-derived CDR1 and CDR2 are SGHDT and YYEEEE. The CDR3 DNA reads as TGTGCCAGCAGCTTGGTTGACAGCTTGAACACTGAAGCTTTCTTT. Protein product: CASSLVDSLNTEAFF.

Worth noting for this clone: The identical CDR3 is also encoded by other nucleotide sequences in the sample. This rearrangement joins TRBV28 to TRBJ2-3; possible D gene TRBD2, 6 bases. Trimming left V 2 bases short and J 0 bases short, with 6 bases between. The CDR3 has 14 amino acids. Germline V lookup: CDR1 MDHEN, CDR2 SYDVKM. The CDR3 nucleotides are TGTGCCAGCAGTTTAGCGGGGAGCACAGATACGCAGTATTTT. This translates into CASSLAGSTDTQYF.

This clone was seen a few times. This sequence joins TRBV5-4 and TRBJ1-1, with D possibly matching TRBD1 (6 bases). V lost 0 bases, J lost 0 bases, and 12 bases lay in between. Germline V gene lookup returns CDR1 SGHNT and CDR2 YYREEE (reference sequence). The length of the CDR3 is 16 residues. The DNA for the CDR3 is TGTGCCAGCAGCTTGGTGGTAGGGACACTGAACACTGAAGCTTTCTTT. Residues: CASSLVVGTLNTEAFF.

A single count supports this clone. The V call is TRBV3-1 (or the pseudogene TRBV3-2), the J call TRBJ1-2, with D unresolved. The V end lost 1 base, the J end lost 6 bases, and 9 bases lay between the germline ends. In germline, CDR1 is LGHDT, CDR2 YNNKEL (reference sequence). The CDR3 is 13 amino acids. CDR3 residues: CASSQAGSDGYTF. In DNA form, the CDR3 reads TGTGCCAGCAGCCAAGCCGGGAGCGATGGCTACACCTTC.

The chain recombines TRBV25-1 with TRBJ1-2; maybe TRBD1 (6 bases). The CDR3 has 12 amino acids. V was cut by 6 bases and J by 4 bases, with 9 bases left in between. CDR1 and CDR2 (germline): MGHDK, SYGVNS. This chain's CDR3 is CASRTGVYGYTF. CDR3 coding DNA: TGTGCCAGCAGGACAGGAGTCTATGGCTACACCTTC.

The chain combines TRBV27 with TRBJ2-3, with 15 bases aligning to TRBD2. V was clipped by 6 bases and J by 3 bases; unmatched bases: 16. Germline loops: CDR1 MNHEY, CDR2 SMNVEV (reference sequence). The CDR3 extends over 20 amino acids. The CDR3 DNA reads TGTGCCAGCAGCCAAACAATTAGGACTAGCGGGGGGGCGAAGACAGATACGCAGTATTTT. This gives the protein CASSQTIRTSGGAKTDTQYF.

This clone was counted between two and nine times. The chain combines TRBV7-6 with TRBJ2-6, with D hard to call. V was clipped by 1 base and J by 4 bases, with 14 bases between them. From germline, CDR1 is SGHVS and CDR2 FNYEAQ. CDR3 length: 17 amino acids. CDR3 region: CASSLGEGQRGANVLTF. The CDR3 coding sequence is TGTGCCAGCAGCTTAGGCGAAGGTCAGCGAGGGGCCAACGTCCTGACTTTC.

The chain links TRBV9 to TRBJ1-1; 7 bases fit TRBD1. The germline CDR1 and CDR2 sequences are SGDLS and YYNGEE. This CDR3 is 14 amino acids long. The J segment lost 6 bases and the V segment lost 1 base, leaving 6 bases of the junction unmatched. CDR3 DNA sequence: TGTGCCAGCAGCGTACTGCCGACAGGGCCTGAAGCTTTCTTT. This sequence encodes CASSVLPTGPEAFF.

This chain joins TRBV6-5 and TRBJ1-1; the match to TRBD1 covers 9 bases. J lost 2 bases, V lost 4 bases, and 8 bases had no gene match. Germline V gene sequence: CDR1 MNHEY, CDR2 SVGAGI. The CDR3 is 16 amino acids. CDR3 nucleotide sequence: TGTGCCAGCAGTTTGACAGGGGGACTCATCAACACTGAAGCTTTCTTT. Translating it yields CASSLTGGLINTEAFF.

This clone occurred a few times. This chain links TRBV2 with TRBJ1-5; 8 positions match TRBD1. The J segment lost 7 bases and the V segment lost 0 bases, leaving 5 bases of the junction unmatched. CDR1 is SNHLY and CDR2 is FYNNEI in the germline V gene. The CDR3 is made up of 15 amino acids. The CDR3 DNA reads as TGTGCCAGCAGTGAAGCGGACAGGGTTTACCAGCCCCAGCATTTT. Its translation is CASSEADRVYQPQHF.

This chain links TRBV2 with TRBJ1-5; 8 nucleotides line up with TRBD1. The CDR3 contains 15 residues. CDR1 and CDR2 (germline): SNHLY, FYNNEI. V was clipped by 3 bases and J by 6 bases; unmatched bases: 7. The CDR3 protein is CASSETGDFRQPQHF. The CDR3 DNA reads as TGTGCCAGCAGTGAGACAGGGGACTTCCGTCAGCCCCAGCATTTT.

This clone was observed a few times. The CDR3 DNA follows: TGTGCCAGCAGCCACTTGCGGGCGGGGTCAGATACGCAGTATTTT. It translates to CASSHLRAGSDTQYF. This rearrangement joins TRBV7-8 to TRBJ2-3; D might be TRBD2 (6 bases). This CDR3 contains 15 residues. Trimming stripped 5 bases from V and 4 bases from J, with 16 bases between. Germline assignment: CDR1 SGHVS and CDR2 FQNEAQ. The full variable domain, in which reference TRBV7-8 and TRBJ2-3 provide the parts outside the CDR3, is GAGVSQSPRYKVAKRGQDVALRCDPISGHVSLFWYQQALGQGPEFLTYFQNEAQLDKSGLPSDRFFAERPEGSVSTLKIQRTQQEDSAVYLCASSHLRAGSDTQYFGPGTRLTVL.

A single count supports this clone. It is unclear where the CDR3 begins or ends on the DNA, so no DNA is shown, and the CDR3 is as TCRdb lists it. The rearrangement links TRBV21-1 to TRBJ1-3; the table's TRBD1 call for D was not verified on the DNA. TRBV21-1 is a recognized pseudogene. The CDR3 has 16 residues if both end residues are counted. CDR3 region: CASSPDRVASGNTIYF.